This T cell receptor (beta chain) is drawn from a study of shared clonotypes between healthy human individuals. The CDR3 is made up of 13 amino acids. Germline V gene sequence: CDR1 MNHEY, CDR2 SMNVEV (reference sequence). V was clipped by 8 bases and J by 2 bases, with 13 bases between them. CD8 cells regarded as naive lacked CD45RO, were positively chosen for CCR7, and omitted terminally differentiated effector memory CD45RA+ cells. A note on this clone: What it recognizes is unknown.

Regarding the study as a whole: Estimated richness values were generally larger in naive subsets than in memory subsets. A few donors had around 5.2% of their naive CD4 clonotypes in common.

The table came from immunoSEQ multiplex PCR; TCRdb's copy has only in-frame clones and leaves some out. The table includes 550,000 to 750,000 clones, under 95% detected once. V and J are TRBV27 and TRBJ2-7; a possible D gene is TRBD1 (5 bases). The source material was naive CD8+ T cells sorted from blood. This TCR derives from a man aged 30-40 years in good health. This chain's CDR3 is CASYSPGTYEQYF. CDR3 nucleotides: TGTGCCAGCTACTCGCCAGGGACCTACGAGCAGTACTTC.